The T cell receptor (beta chain) under discussion was sequenced for a study of shared clonotypes between healthy human individuals. Turning to the study itself: Those who served as donors were two women and a few men between the ages of 18 and 49. Findings and limits, study-wide: Clonotypes shared by all four sorted-subset donors had higher generation probabilities than non-shared clonotypes.

Produced via immunoSEQ multiplex PCR; TCRdb's table is partial and in-frame only. Seen here are about 660,000 clones, around 67% observed once, and the top ten hold over 1.5%. About this clone: The antigen is not known.

CDR1 is SGHVS, CDR2 FQNEAQ, per germline. There are 16 residues in the CDR3. Trimming cost V 0 bases and J 0 bases, with 9 bases left between them. This receptor was obtained from a woman in her twenties or thirties in good health. This chain uses TRBV7-8 with TRBJ2-1, with a tentative D call TRBD2 (6 bases). Sequenced sample: memory CD4+ T cells sorted from blood. Subset specified: CD45RA-negative fraction. CDR3 amino acids: CASSLAAGSSYNEQFF. Here the CDR3 DNA reads TGTGCCAGCAGCTTAGCGGCGGGGAGCTCCTACAATGAGCAGTTCTTC.